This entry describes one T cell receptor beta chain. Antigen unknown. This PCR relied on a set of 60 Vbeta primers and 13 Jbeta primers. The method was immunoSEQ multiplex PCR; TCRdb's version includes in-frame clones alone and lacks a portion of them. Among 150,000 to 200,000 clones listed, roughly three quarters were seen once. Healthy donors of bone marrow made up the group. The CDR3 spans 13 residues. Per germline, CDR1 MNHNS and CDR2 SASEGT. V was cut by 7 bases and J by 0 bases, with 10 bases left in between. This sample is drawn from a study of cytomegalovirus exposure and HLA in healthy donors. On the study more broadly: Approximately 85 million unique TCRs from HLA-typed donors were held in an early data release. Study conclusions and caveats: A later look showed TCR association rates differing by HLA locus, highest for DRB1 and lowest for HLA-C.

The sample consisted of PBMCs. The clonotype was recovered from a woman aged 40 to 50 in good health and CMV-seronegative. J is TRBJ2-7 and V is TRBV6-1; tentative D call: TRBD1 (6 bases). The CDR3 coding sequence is TGTGCCAGCATGGGGGACAACTCCTACGAGCAGTACTTC. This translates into CASMGDNSYEQYF.